The entry below describes one TCR beta chain. What it binds is unknown. Germline V lookup: CDR1 MNHNY, CDR2 SVGAGI (reference sequence). V was trimmed by 5 bases and J by 3 bases, leaving 10 bases between them. The CDR3 sequence is 13 residues long. Deep sequencing aimed at 1 in 200,000 to 1 in 1 million T cells' resolution. Data came from immunoSEQ multiplex PCR; TCRdb stores just in-frame clones and leaves some out. The table has around 140,000 clones, more than 70% seen once. The data were obtained in a study of cytotoxic CD8 clonotypes in ibrutinib-treated CLL. Study context: Mean values per sample were 250,000 to 300,000 productive templates and 94,082 productive rearrangements. Study-wide results and caveats: Public clonotypes, found uncommonly, either contracted or stayed stable on treatment. Whereas clonality rose at ibrutinib response, it declined toward baseline at progression.

The receptor was isolated from a human donor with chronic lymphocytic leukemia. Sequenced material: PBMCs, taken after 36 months of ibrutinib treatment. The rearrangement joins TRBV6-6 to TRBJ1-2; D not resolved. CDR3 in amino acids: CASSRRNYYGYTF. In DNA, the CDR3 is TGTGCCAGCAGTCGACGGAATTACTATGGCTACACCTTC.